This T cell receptor beta chain is drawn from a study of T cell clonality in common variable immunodeficiency. This CDR3 is 18 amino acids long. V lost 7 bases to trimming and J lost 0 bases; unmatched junction nucleotides: 18. CDR1 is SGHDN, CDR2 FVKESK, per germline. TCRdb's table, derived via immunoSEQ multiplex PCR, lists solely in-frame clones and lacks some. The data show around 39,000 clones, none appearing only once, with approximately 3.2% held by the ten largest. General study results and limits: CVID subjects shared fewer TCRbeta clones than healthy controls did.

Both groups were predominantly of Caucasian heritage. This clone has only a few counts. Its specificity is unknown. The read stops 3 residues short of the end of the CDR3; the missing end is completed from the germline J gene. The sequenced sample was peripheral blood mononuclear cells. V usage is TRBV14 and J usage is TRBJ2-7; 7 bases fit TRBD1. The receptor's source is a person aged 18-69 years in good health. The sequenced CDR3 bases are TGTGCCAGCACCCTGACAGGGCTAGCAAAACTTAGCTCCTACGAG. It codes for CASTLTGLAKLSSYE. The whole CDR3 is CASTLTGLAKLSSYEQYF.